This T cell receptor (beta chain) comes out of a study of T cell responses to AZD1222 COVID-19 vaccine. Repertoires were generated with immunoSEQ multiplex PCR, while TCRdb's copy carries only in-frame clones and drops some. The sample lists fewer than 150,000 clones; approximately 85% were seen once. Per the germline V gene, CDR1 is SGDLS and CDR2 is YYNGEE. V lost 2 bases to trimming and J lost 5 bases, with 7 bases between them. This CDR3 is 12 amino acids long. This clonotype was obtained from an adult who received the AZD1222 COVID-19 vaccine. The input for sequencing was peripheral blood, taken 28 days after the second AZD1222 dose. The chain joins TRBV9 to TRBJ1-1, with D perhaps matching TRBD1 (5 bases). The CDR3 loop is CASSVGGTEAFF. The DNA of the CDR3 is TGTGCCAGCAGCGTTGGGGGGACTGAAGCTTTCTTT.